This T cell receptor (beta chain) was sequenced for a study of cytomegalovirus exposure and HLA in healthy donors. General study points: A few chains tied to CMV proved CMV antigen-specific in vitro.

As concerns this clone: Its antigen is as yet unknown.

Deletions cut 3 bases from V and 0 bases from J, with 12 bases between. The CDR3 sequence is 15 residues long. Germline V gives CDR1 SGHTA, CDR2 FQGNSA. Profiled with immunoSEQ multiplex PCR; TCRdb holds only in-frame clones, not every one. The profile shows about 100,000 clones, around 95% of them singletons. The sample was PBMCs. The source of this sequence is a woman under 30 in good health and CMV-seronegative. This chain connects TRBV7-2 to TRBJ2-7, with TRBD2 as a possible D gene (6 bases). CDR3 region: CASSLAAGSSYEQYF. As DNA, the CDR3 is TGTGCCAGCAGCTTGGCTGCGGGGAGCTCCTACGAGCAGTACTTC.